These 9 T cell receptor beta chains came from one sample sequenced in a study of CD8 T cells in ankylosing spondylitis. TCRdb used MiXCR to reprocess the 5' RACE reads, holding one entry per CDR3 protein. The data contain approximately 200,000 distinct CDR3 sequences, around 13% of them seen just once; the ten biggest clones take up 9.5% to 11%. The sample taken for sequencing was blood, either unsorted or a sorted T cell fraction (not recorded which). Receptors were obtained from a female donor with ankylosing spondylitis or in good health (not recorded which).

CDR3 loop: CASSLKTGGTGELFF. CDR3 nucleotides: TGCGCCAGCAGCCTCAAGACAGGGGGCACCGGGGAGCTGTTTTTT. This chain joins TRBV5-1 and TRBJ2-2, with 9 nucleotides matching TRBD1. The J segment lost 4 bases and the V segment lost 4 bases, leaving 5 bases of the junction unmatched. There are 15 residues in the CDR3. From germline, CDR1 is SGHRS and CDR2 YFSETQ.

The table lists this clonotype with many counts. The rearrangement joins TRBV29-1 to TRBJ1-5; no definite D call. The CDR3 covers 12 residues. Per germline, CDR1 SQVTM and CDR2 ANQGSEA. V lost 7 bases, J lost 8 bases, and 15 bases lay in between. The CDR3 protein is CSARDGEKPQHF. The CDR3 coding sequence is TGCAGCGCAAGGGATGGGGAAAAGCCCCAGCATTTT.

This clonotype has only a few counts. The V call is TRBV7-2, the J call TRBJ2-1; perhaps TRBD1 as D (5 bases). Germline assignment: CDR1 SGHTA and CDR2 FQGNSA. The CDR3 is 13 amino acids. V lost 1 base to trimming and J lost 14 bases, with 15 bases between them. The CDR3, as DNA: TGTGCCAGCAGCTTAGGACGGCAAGGGGCGGAGTTCTTC. Its translation: CASSLGRQGAEFF. The full variable domain, in which reference TRBV7-2 and TRBJ2-1 provide the parts outside the CDR3, is GAGVSQSPSNKVTEKGKDVELRCDPISGHTALYWYRQSLGQGLEFLIYFQGNSAPDKSGLPSDRFSAERTGGSVSTLTIQRTQQEDSAVYLCASSLGRQGAEFFGPGTRLTVL.

The chain combines TRBV12-3 or TRBV12-4 with TRBJ2-1; D is possibly TRBD1 or TRBD2 (5 bases each). The CDR3 spans 14 residues. V shed 3 bases and J shed 5 bases, with 11 bases lying between them. CDR3 nucleotides: TGTGCCAGCAGTTTCAGGGCAGCGGACAATGAGCAGTTCTTC. It translates to CASSFRAADNEQFF.

This clonotype appeared many times. The CDR3 sequence: CASSLVTSVTDTQYF. The DNA for the CDR3 is TGTGCCAGCAGCTTAGTCACTAGCGTAACAGATACGCAGTATTTT. This rearrangement joins TRBV7-2 to TRBJ2-3, with 7 bases that match TRBD2. This CDR3 is 15 amino acids long. Germline V gene data show CDR1 as SGHTA and CDR2 as FQGNSA. Unmatched junction bases numbered 4, after V lost 1 base and J lost 3 bases.

This clonotype was counted between two and nine times. The chain uses TRBV30 and TRBJ2-1; D call uncertain. CDR3 length: 13 amino acids. The ends were cut back, 1 base at V and 0 bases at J, with 4 bases in the middle. Germline lookup yields CDR1 GTSNPN and CDR2 SVGIG (reference sequence). The CDR3 DNA reads as TGTGCCTGGAGTGGGGGCTCCTACAATGAGCAGTTCTTC. It yields the protein CAWSGGSYNEQFF.

A note on this clonotype: Being one base from a much bigger clone, this may be a read error. This chain joins TRBV9 and TRBJ2-4; either TRBD1 or TRBD2 may supply D (5 bases each). From germline, CDR1 is SGDLS and CDR2 YYNGEE. This CDR3 is built from 12 residues. The CDR3 nucleotides read TGTACCAGCAGCGTCCCGGGACCGGACTTGTCCTTC. Amino acid sequence: CTSSVPGPDLSF.

This clonotype was detected many times. The rearrangement joins TRBV13 to TRBJ2-7, with D possibly matching TRBD2 (6 bases). Germline CDR1 reads PRHDT; CDR2 reads FYEKMQ (reference sequence). Trimming shortened V by 3 bases and J by 0 bases, and 12 bases separated the two germline ends. The CDR3 consists of 15 residues. The CDR3 region has the DNA TGTGCCAGCAGCTTGCGCGGGATTGCCTCCTACGAGCAGTACTTC. Translated, it gives CASSLRGIASYEQYF.

This clonotype was found many times. The CDR3 nucleotides read TGTGCCAGCAGTTACTCACCAGTGGGGGTGCAGCCCCAGCATTTT. The encoded protein is CASSYSPVGVQPQHF. The chain joins TRBV6-5 to TRBJ1-5, with a possible D match to TRBD1 (5 bases). The CDR3 extends over 15 amino acids. The germline gives CDR1 MNHEY, CDR2 SVGAGI. V was trimmed by 0 bases and J by 7 bases, leaving 13 bases between them.